The T cell receptor (beta chain) under discussion was sequenced for a study of OX40 agonist ivuxolimab in advanced cancers. This clone was picked up many times. Germline lookup yields CDR1 MNHNY and CDR2 SVGAGI (reference sequence). The CDR3 is made up of 12 amino acids. V gave up 4 bases and J gave up 1 base, with 4 bases separating them. Some clones are missing from TCRdb's copy, which holds only in-frame ones; the method was immunoSEQ multiplex PCR. Of 70,000 or so clones in the sample, about 90% were seen once. The sequence came from an adult with an advanced solid tumor such as melanoma, head and neck, liver or kidney cancer. The chain carries TRBV6-6 and TRBJ1-1; D not resolved. The starting material was CD4+ or CD8+ T cells sorted from blood, obtained in a trial of the OX40 agonist ivuxolimab. CDR3 sequence (DNA): TGTGCCAGCAGTTCGGGGAACACTGAAGCTTTCTTT. This sequence encodes CASSSGNTEAFF.